This TCR beta chain came from a study of blood T cells in healthy people across ages. About the study: Every two T cells gave about one barcoded beta molecule via template switching.

This CDR3 contains 16 residues. Germline V gene lookup returns CDR1 MNHNY and CDR2 SVGAGI (reference sequence). The trim removed 0 bases at V and 4 bases at J, leaving 5 bases unmatched. Using a J-beta primer mix together with a sample-barcoded 5' primer, a second PCR was run for about 7 to 12 cycles. TCRdb itself ran the 5' RACE reads through MiXCR, one entry per CDR3 protein. Seen here are some 1,800,000 distinct CDR3 sequences, approximately 39% observed once, and the top ten hold more than 20%. Material for sequencing was blood. This sequence joins TRBV6-6 and TRBJ2-3; 9 bases are shared with TRBD1. The clonotype was recovered from a human donor in good health. In DNA form, the CDR3 reads TGTGCCAGCAGTTACTCGGGGCGACAGGGGGCAGATACGCAGTATTTT. This sequence encodes CASSYSGRQGADTQYF.